Listed here is a single T cell receptor (beta chain). Trimming removed 2 bases from V and 4 bases from J, with 15 bases in between. Germline V gene sequence: CDR1 SGHDT, CDR2 YYEEEE. The CDR3 runs 15 residues. The data derive from a study of blood T cell repertoires in COVID-19. Study context: T cells, B-cell-depleted T cells, or PBMCs provided the cDNA or gDNA that served as material.

TCRdb's copy holds only in-frame clones and misses some; the assay was immunoSEQ multiplex PCR. This sample yields about 240,000 clones, of which more than 85% are seen a single time; around 10% belongs to the top ten. V and J are TRBV5-6 and TRBJ2-5; D possibly corresponds to TRBD1 (5 bases). The sequenced sample was PBMCs or T cells enriched from blood (not recorded which). This TCR came from a man aged 40-55 years who had recovered from COVID-19. The CDR3 nucleotides read TGTGCCAGCAGCTTTACGCAGGGCTTGGGAGAGACCCAGTACTTC. It encodes CASSFTQGLGETQYF.